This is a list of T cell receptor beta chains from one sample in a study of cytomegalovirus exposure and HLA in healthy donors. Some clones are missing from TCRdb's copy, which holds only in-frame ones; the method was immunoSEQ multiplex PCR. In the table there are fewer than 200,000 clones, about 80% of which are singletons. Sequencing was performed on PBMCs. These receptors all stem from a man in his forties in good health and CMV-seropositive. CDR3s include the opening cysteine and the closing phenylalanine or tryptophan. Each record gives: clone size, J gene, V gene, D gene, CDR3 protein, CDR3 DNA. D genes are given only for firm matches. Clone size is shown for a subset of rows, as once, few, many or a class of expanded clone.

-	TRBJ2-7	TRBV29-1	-	CSVEDPARVEQYF	TGCAGCGTTGAAGATCCGGCTAGAGTCGAGCAGTACTTC
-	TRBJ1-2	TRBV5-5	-	CASRSGTQRGYGYTF	TGTGCCAGCAGATCCGGGACACAACGTGGCTATGGCTACACCTTC
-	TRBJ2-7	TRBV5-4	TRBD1	CASGQGPPGEQYF	TGTGCCAGCGGACAGGGACCTCCGGGGGAGCAGTACTTC
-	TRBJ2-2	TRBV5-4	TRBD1	CASSSRDRAGGELFF	TGTGCCAGCAGCTCCCGGGACAGGGCTGGCGGGGAGCTGTTTTTT
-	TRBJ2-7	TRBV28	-	CASSIGKRAPYEQYF	TGTGCCAGCAGTATAGGGAAGCGGGCCCCCTACGAGCAGTACTTC
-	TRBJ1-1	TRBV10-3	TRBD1	CAIKGQGEAFF	TGTGCCATCAAAGGACAGGGAGAAGCTTTCTTT
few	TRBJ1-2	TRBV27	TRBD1	CASSPIPGQGSYGYTF	TGTGCCAGCAGCCCTATCCCGGGACAGGGGTCGTATGGCTACACCTTC
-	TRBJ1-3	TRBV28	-	CASSSTYRDGNTIYF	TGTGCCAGCAGTTCCACTTACAGGGATGGAAACACCATATATTTT
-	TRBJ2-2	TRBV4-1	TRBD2	CASSQVEAGVTGELFF	TGCGCCAGCAGCCAAGTTGAAGCGGGAGTCACCGGGGAGCTGTTTTTT
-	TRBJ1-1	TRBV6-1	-	CASSAQGTEAFF	TGTGCCAGCAGCGCTCAGGGAACTGAAGCTTTCTTT
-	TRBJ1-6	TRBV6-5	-	CASSYEYGENSPLHF	TGTGCCAGCAGTTACGAATACGGGGAGAATTCACCCCTCCACTTT
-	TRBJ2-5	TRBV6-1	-	CASSDVRGRETQYF	TGTGCCAGCAGTGACGTCAGGGGGAGGGAGACCCAGTACTTC
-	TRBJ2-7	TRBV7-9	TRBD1	CASSKQGYEQYF	TGTGCCAGCAGCAAACAGGGGTACGAGCAGTACTTC
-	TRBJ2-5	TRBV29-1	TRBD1	CSGGTGGGETQYF	TGCAGCGGTGGGACAGGGGGAGGAGAGACCCAGTACTTC
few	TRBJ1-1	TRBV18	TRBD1	CASSPETGGTEAFF	TGTGCCAGCTCACCGGAGACAGGGGGCACTGAAGCTTTCTTT
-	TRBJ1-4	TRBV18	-	CASSPLREGEKLFF	TGTGCCAGCTCACCATTGAGGGAGGGTGAAAAACTGTTTTTT
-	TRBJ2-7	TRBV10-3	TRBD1	CAIAGTGSEQYF	TGTGCCATCGCCGGGACAGGGAGCGAGCAGTACTTC
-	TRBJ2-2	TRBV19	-	CATRVGPNTGELFF	TGTGCCACCCGGGTAGGTCCGAACACCGGGGAGCTGTTTTTT
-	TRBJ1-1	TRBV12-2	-	CASRFRKGPEAFF	TGTGCAAGTCGCTTTAGGAAGGGGCCTGAAGCTTTCTTT
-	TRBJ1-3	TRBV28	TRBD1	CASSLWDRDGNTIYF	TGTGCCAGCAGTCTCTGGGACAGAGACGGAAACACCATATATTTT
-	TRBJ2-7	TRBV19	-	CASSGVLLASQYEQYF	TGTGCCAGTAGCGGCGTCCTCCTAGCGAGTCAATACGAGCAGTACTTC
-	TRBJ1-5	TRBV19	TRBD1	CASSGVRDSYSNQPQHF	TGTGCCAGTAGTGGGGTCCGGGACAGCTATAGCAATCAGCCCCAGCATTTT
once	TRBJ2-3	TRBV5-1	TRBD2	CASSSLSSGGLLDTQYF	TGCGCCAGCAGCTCGCTTTCTAGCGGGGGGCTTTTAGATACGCAGTATTTT
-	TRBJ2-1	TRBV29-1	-	CSVPGVGGPRGEQFF	TGCAGCGTACCAGGGGTCGGCGGTCCAAGAGGGGAGCAGTTCTTC
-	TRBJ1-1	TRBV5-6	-	CASSLRQLVNTEAFF	TGTGCCAGCAGCTTGAGACAGCTTGTGAACACTGAAGCTTTCTTT
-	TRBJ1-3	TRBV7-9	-	CASRLPKTEDSGNTIYF	TGTGCCAGCAGACTCCCCAAGACAGAGGACTCTGGAAACACCATATATTTT
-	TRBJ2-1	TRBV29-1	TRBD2	CSVVGASGSSYNEQFF	TGCAGCGTTGTGGGGGCTAGCGGGTCCTCCTACAATGAGCAGTTCTTC
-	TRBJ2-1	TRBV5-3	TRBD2	CARSRWGTSGSGYNEQFF	TGTGCCAGAAGCCGTTGGGGGACTAGCGGGAGCGGCTACAATGAGCAGTTCTTC
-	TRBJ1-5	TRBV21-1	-	CASSKEGWRIQPQHF	TGTGCCAGCAGCAAGGAGGGTTGGCGGATTCAGCCCCAGCATTTT
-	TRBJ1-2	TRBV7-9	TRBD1	CASSSYRGGSHYGYTF	TGTGCCAGCAGCTCTTACAGGGGGGGCAGCCACTATGGCTACACCTTC
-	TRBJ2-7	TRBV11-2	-	CASSLPGSYEQYF	TGTGCCAGCAGCTTGCCGGGATCCTACGAGCAGTACTTC
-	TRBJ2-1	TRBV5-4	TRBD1	CASSQAPGQPNEQFF	TGTGCCAGCAGCCAAGCACCGGGACAGCCCAATGAGCAGTTCTTC
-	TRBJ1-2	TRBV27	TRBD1	CASSLGQGGYGYTF	TGTGCCAGCAGTTTGGGGCAGGGGGGCTATGGCTACACCTTC
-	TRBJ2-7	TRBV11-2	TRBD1	CASSLTGGAGEQYF	TGTGCCAGCAGCTTGACAGGGGGCGCGGGGGAGCAGTACTTC
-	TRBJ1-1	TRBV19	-	CASSINPTANTEAFF	TGTGCCAGTAGTATAAATCCCACAGCGAACACTGAAGCTTTCTTT
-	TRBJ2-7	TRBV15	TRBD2	CATSRELAGPYEQYF	TGTGCCACCAGCAGAGAGCTAGCGGGCCCCTACGAGCAGTACTTC
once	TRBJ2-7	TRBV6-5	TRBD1	CASSYDGTGGSYEQYF	TGTGCCAGCAGTTACGACGGGACAGGGGGTTCCTACGAGCAGTACTTC
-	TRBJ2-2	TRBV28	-	CASSLGPNSNTGELFF	TGTGCCAGCAGTTTAGGGCCGAACTCGAACACCGGGGAGCTGTTTTTT
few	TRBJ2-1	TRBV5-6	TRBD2	CASSLGAGGGLSSYNEQFF	TGTGCCAGCAGCTTGGGTGCGGGGGGGGGCCTAAGCTCCTACAATGAGCAGTTCTTC
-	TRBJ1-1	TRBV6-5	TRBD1	CASRIQGADTEAFF	TGTGCCAGCAGGATCCAGGGGGCGGACACTGAAGCTTTCTTT
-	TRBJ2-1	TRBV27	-	CASSPIGEDHNEQFF	TGTGCCAGCAGCCCCATAGGGGAGGACCACAATGAGCAGTTCTTC
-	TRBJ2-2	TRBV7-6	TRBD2	CASSLWPSGSFGELFF	TGTGCCAGCAGCTTATGGCCTAGCGGGAGTTTCGGGGAGCTGTTTTTT
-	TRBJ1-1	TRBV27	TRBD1	CASSPGQTNTEAFF	TGTGCCAGCAGCCCGGGACAGACGAACACTGAAGCTTTCTTT
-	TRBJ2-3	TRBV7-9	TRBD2	CASSPTSLAGGGDTQYF	TGTGCCAGCAGCCCTACCTCCCTAGCGGGGGGCGGGGATACGCAGTATTTT
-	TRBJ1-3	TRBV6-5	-	CASSRAGAGNTIYF	TGTGCCAGCAGCCGGGCAGGGGCTGGAAACACCATATATTTT
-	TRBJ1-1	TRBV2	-	CASSDRGAMNTEAFF	TGTGCCAGCAGTGACCGCGGGGCGATGAACACTGAAGCTTTCTTT
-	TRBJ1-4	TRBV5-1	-	CASSQGRVTKTVF	TGCGCCAGCAGCCAGGGCAGGGTTACGAAAACTGTTTTT
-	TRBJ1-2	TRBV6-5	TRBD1	CASSYLRTGARGYTF	TGTGCCAGCAGTTACCTTCGGACAGGTGCGAGAGGCTACACCTTC
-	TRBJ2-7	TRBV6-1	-	CASSEKGPLGQYF	TGTGCCAGCAGTGAGAAGGGGCCCCTAGGGCAGTACTTC
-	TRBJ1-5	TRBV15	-	CATSRSGAYQPQHF	TGTGCCACCAGCAGGTCAGGGGCATATCAGCCCCAGCATTTT
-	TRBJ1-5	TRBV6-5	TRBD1	CASRGDSYSNQPQHF	TGTGCCAGCAGGGGGGACAGTTATAGCAATCAGCCCCAGCATTTT
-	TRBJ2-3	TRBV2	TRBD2	CASREPPLLAGGGKDTQYF	TGTGCCAGCAGAGAACCCCCTTTACTAGCGGGAGGAGGGAAAGATACGCAGTATTTT
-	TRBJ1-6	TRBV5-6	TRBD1	CASSLGGQGISPLHF	TGTGCCAGCAGCTTGGGTGGACAGGGGATCTCACCCCTCCACTTT